Presented here are 8 T cell receptor beta chains from one specimen sequenced in a study of cytomegalovirus exposure and HLA in healthy donors. The PCR used 60 Vbeta and 13 Jbeta primers. Profiling relied on immunoSEQ multiplex PCR, and the TCRdb table lists in-frame clones only, not all of them. Of roughly 100,000 clones listed, over 70% are singletons. What was sequenced was PBMCs. These receptors were obtained from a male donor in good health and CMV-seronegative.

The chain combines TRBV6-5 with TRBJ1-2; perhaps TRBD1 as D (6 bases). Germline CDR1 MNHEY, CDR2 SVGAGI. The V gene lost 0 bases and the J gene lost 6 bases, with 8 bases spanning the gap. The CDR3 is 13 residues long. The CDR3 region has the DNA TGTGCCAGCAGTTACTCGAGGGGGAATGGCTACACCTTC. Translation gives CASSYSRGNGYTF.

This clone was detected only once. This chain connects TRBV27 to TRBJ2-7; maybe TRBD2 (5 bases). Germline V CDR1 and CDR2: MNHEY, SMNVEV (reference sequence). The CDR3 totals 13 residues. V gave up 3 bases and J gave up 1 base, with 7 bases separating them. DNA of the CDR3: TGTGCCAGCAGTTTCCGGGGTTCCTACGAGCAGTACTTC. Translating gives CASSFRGSYEQYF.

The genes are TRBV4-1 and TRBJ1-2; a possible D gene is TRBD1 (5 bases). V shed 1 base and J shed 4 bases, with 16 bases lying between them. CDR3 size: 16 residues. Per germline, CDR1 MGHRA and CDR2 YSYEKL. In nucleotides, the CDR3 is TGCGCCAGCAGCCAAGCGGCTATGACAGACTCCTATGGCTACACCTTC. Residues: CASSQAAMTDSYGYTF.

This clone was seen a handful of times. The chain combines TRBV6-6 with TRBJ2-7; 8 nucleotides line up with TRBD1. The CDR3 loop spans 14 amino acids. J gave up 4 bases and V 5 bases, and 7 bases lay outside the gene matches. Per germline, CDR1 MNHNY and CDR2 SVGAGI (reference sequence). CDR3 in amino acids: CASSPPTGVYEQYF. As DNA, the CDR3 is TGTGCCAGCAGTCCCCCGACAGGGGTGTACGAGCAGTACTTC.

V gene TRBV11-2 combines with J gene TRBJ1-2; TRBD1 agrees at 9 bases. Trimming removed 1 base from V and 13 bases from J; junction bases left unmatched: 13. CDR1 SGHAT and CDR2 FQNNGV come from the germline V gene. The CDR3 length is 15 residues. Here the CDR3 DNA reads TGTGCCAGCAGCTTAGCGTTTAGGGACAGGGCCGCGTCCACCTTC. It encodes CASSLAFRDRAASTF.

V gene TRBV19 combines with J gene TRBJ2-6, with 8 bases identical to TRBD1. Trimming at V came to 6 bases and at J to 0 bases, leaving 10 bases not matched to a gene. The V gene's germline CDR1 is LNHDA and CDR2 SQIVND (reference sequence). This CDR3 contains 18 residues. The CDR3 protein is CASRKDRARGSGANVLTF. Here the CDR3 DNA reads TGTGCCAGTAGGAAGGACAGGGCGCGGGGCTCTGGGGCCAACGTCCTGACTTTC.

The chain combines TRBV27 with TRBJ2-7; TRBD2 matches at 8 bases. This CDR3 spans 17 amino acids. V trimming: 5 bases; J trimming: 0 bases; junction bases outside the gene matches: 12. Germline lookup yields CDR1 MNHEY and CDR2 SMNVEV (reference sequence). The CDR3 bases are TGTGCCAGCAGTCCATCCTCACTAGCGGCGAGCTCCTACGAGCAGTACTTC. It translates to CASSPSSLAASSYEQYF.

The rearrangement links TRBV28 to TRBJ2-1; the match to TRBD2 covers 10 bases. Germline CDR1 and CDR2: MDHEN and SYDVKM. CDR3 size: 16 residues. Germline trimming cut 5 bases from V and 3 bases from J; bases unmatched to any gene: 7. The CDR3 region has the DNA TGTGCCAGCAGTCCCCCGACTAGCGGGCTCTACAATGAGCAGTTCTTC. Its protein product is CASSPPTSGLYNEQFF.